One sample yielded the 7 T cell receptor beta chains listed below, sequenced in a study of T cells in Graves' hyperthyroidism and ophthalmopathy. RNA transcripts gave rise to amplified TCR beta CDR3 regions. With the HTBI primer set, the TCR CDR3 went through a first round of RT-PCR. Using its own MiXCR run on the multiplex PCR reads, TCRdb lists one record per CDR3 protein. The table includes about 300,000 distinct CDR3 sequences, about 15% detected once. Sequenced input: blood. The receptors here all came from a man aged 30 to 45 with Graves' hyperthyroidism.

The J gene is TRBJ2-2, the V gene TRBV7-3; 10 bases align to TRBD2. CDR3 size: 16 residues. V shed 2 bases, J shed 6 bases, and the junction held 6 bases outside the gene matches. CDR1 is SGHTA and CDR2 is FQGTGA in the germline V gene. The CDR3 spells CASSLWALAGAGELFF. The CDR3 DNA follows: TGTGCCAGCAGCTTATGGGCTCTAGCGGGAGCCGGGGAGCTGTTTTTT.

In this sample, this clonotype turned up many times. This sequence joins TRBV10-3 and TRBJ2-5; maybe TRBD2 (6 bases). CDR1 is ENHRY, CDR2 SYGVKD, per germline. There are 13 residues in the CDR3. V was cut by 4 bases and J by 4 bases, with 10 bases left in between. CDR3 in amino acids: CAISVSGGETQYF. DNA for the CDR3: TGTGCCATCAGTGTTAGCGGTGGAGAGACCCAGTACTTC.

V gene TRBV5-5 combines with J gene TRBJ1-4; the D is unclear. The CDR3 is 13 amino acids. Trimming took off 1 base at V and 8 bases at J, with 9 bases between the two ends. Per germline, CDR1 SGHKS and CDR2 YYEKEE (reference sequence). The CDR3 here is CASSLNPAEKLFF. The CDR3 nucleotides read TGTGCCAGCAGCTTGAATCCAGCGGAAAAACTGTTTTTT.

There are many counts of this clonotype. CDR3 region: CASSRDFIFTDTQYF. CDR3 in DNA: TGTGCCAGCAGCCGGGACTTTATATTCACAGATACGCAGTATTTT. V is TRBV7-2 and J is TRBJ2-3; TRBD2 is a possible D gene (6 bases). The V end lost 5 bases, the J end lost 2 bases, and 14 bases lay between the germline ends. This CDR3 has 15 amino acids. Germline V gene lookup returns CDR1 SGHTA and CDR2 FQGNSA.

This clonotype has at least ten counts. CDR3 sequence: CASSVWASGSTDTQYF. The CDR3 DNA is TGTGCCAGCAGCGTCTGGGCTAGCGGTAGCACAGATACGCAGTATTTT. The chain has TRBV2 and TRBJ2-3; 7 bases agree with TRBD2. CDR1 SNHLY and CDR2 FYNNEI come from the germline V gene. This CDR3 spans 16 amino acids. Germline trimming cut 6 bases from V and 0 bases from J; bases unmatched to any gene: 9.

In this sample, this clonotype turned up a few times. This chain links TRBV6-1 with TRBJ2-2, with unresolved D. The ends were cut back, 10 bases at V and 4 bases at J, with 10 bases in the middle. The CDR3 extends over 12 amino acids. Germline V CDR1 and CDR2: MNHNS, SASEGT. Written as DNA, the CDR3 is TGTGCCACCTCCGGTTCCACCGGGGAGCTGTTTTTT. Translating it yields CATSGSTGELFF.

Comment on this clonotype: This sequence may be a read error, since a much larger clone differs from it by one base. The J gene is TRBJ1-2, the V gene TRBV12-3 or TRBV12-4; weak D call: TRBD1 (5 bases). Trimming pared 5 bases from V and 7 bases from J, leaving 8 bases between. The CDR3 spans 11 residues. In DNA form, the CDR3 reads TGTGCCAGCAGTCCCGGGACTGGCTACACCTTC. Its translation: CASSPGTGYTF.